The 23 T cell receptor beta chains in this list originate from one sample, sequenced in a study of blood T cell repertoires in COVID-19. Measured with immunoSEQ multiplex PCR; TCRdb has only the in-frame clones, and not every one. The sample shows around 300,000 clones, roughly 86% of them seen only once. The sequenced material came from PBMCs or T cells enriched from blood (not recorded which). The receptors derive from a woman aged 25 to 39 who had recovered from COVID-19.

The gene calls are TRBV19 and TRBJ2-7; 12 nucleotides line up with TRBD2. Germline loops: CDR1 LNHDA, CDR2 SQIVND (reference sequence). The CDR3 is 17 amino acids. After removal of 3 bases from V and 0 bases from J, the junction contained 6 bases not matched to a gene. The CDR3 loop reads CASSIGLAGSYSYEQYF. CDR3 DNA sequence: TGTGCCAGTAGTATTGGACTAGCGGGAAGCTACTCCTACGAGCAGTACTTC.

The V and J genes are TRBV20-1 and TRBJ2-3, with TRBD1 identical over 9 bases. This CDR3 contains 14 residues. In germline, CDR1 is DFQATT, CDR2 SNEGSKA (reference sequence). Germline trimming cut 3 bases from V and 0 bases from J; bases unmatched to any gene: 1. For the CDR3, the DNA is TGCAGTGCTAGTGGGACAGGGAGCACAGATACGCAGTATTTT. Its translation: CSASGTGSTDTQYF.

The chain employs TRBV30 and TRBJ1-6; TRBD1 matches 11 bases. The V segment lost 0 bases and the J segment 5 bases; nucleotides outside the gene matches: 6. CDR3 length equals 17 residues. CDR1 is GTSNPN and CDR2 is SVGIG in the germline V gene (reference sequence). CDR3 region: CAWSVGQGAFDNSPLHF. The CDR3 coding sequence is TGTGCCTGGAGTGTTGGACAGGGGGCATTCGATAATTCACCCCTCCACTTT.

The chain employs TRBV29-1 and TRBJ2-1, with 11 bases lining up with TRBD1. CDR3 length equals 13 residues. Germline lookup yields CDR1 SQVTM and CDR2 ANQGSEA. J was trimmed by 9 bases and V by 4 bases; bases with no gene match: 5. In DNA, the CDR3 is TGCAGCGTTGTTTGGACAGGGGGCGGTGAGCAGTTCTTC. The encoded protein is CSVVWTGGGEQFF.

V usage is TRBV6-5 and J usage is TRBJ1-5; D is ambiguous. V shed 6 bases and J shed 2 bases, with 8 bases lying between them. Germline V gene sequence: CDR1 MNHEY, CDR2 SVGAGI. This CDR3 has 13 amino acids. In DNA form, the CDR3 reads TGTGCCAGCAGCCCGGGTGGCAATCAGCCCCAGCATTTT. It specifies CASSPGGNQPQHF.

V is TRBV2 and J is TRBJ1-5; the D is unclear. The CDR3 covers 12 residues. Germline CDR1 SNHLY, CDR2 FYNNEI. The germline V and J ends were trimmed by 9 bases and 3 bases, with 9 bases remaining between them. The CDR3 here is CASNTPNQPQHF. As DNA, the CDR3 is TGTGCCAGTAACACCCCCAATCAGCCCCAGCATTTT.

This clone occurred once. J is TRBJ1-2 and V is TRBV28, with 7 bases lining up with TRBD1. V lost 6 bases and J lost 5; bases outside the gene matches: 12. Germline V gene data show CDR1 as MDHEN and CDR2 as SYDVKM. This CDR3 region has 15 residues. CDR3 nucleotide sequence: TGTGCCAGCAGCACGAGAAACAGGGGAGAGTATGGCTACACCTTC. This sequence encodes CASSTRNRGEYGYTF.

Here the CDR3 DNA reads TGTGCCAGCAGTTTAGCCGGGACAGGGGAGACTGAAGCTTTCTTT. This translates into CASSLAGTGETEAFF. This chain uses TRBV27 with TRBJ1-1, with 10 bases aligning to TRBD1. Germline CDR1 and CDR2: MNHEY and SMNVEV (reference sequence). This CDR3 is built from 15 residues. V lost 2 bases, J lost 5 bases, and 5 bases stayed unmatched.

CDR3 loop: CASSLGRDYGYTF. DNA for the CDR3: TGTGCCAGCAGCTTAGGCAGGGACTATGGCTACACCTTC. The rearrangement uses TRBV7-3 and TRBJ1-2; TRBD1 might be the D (5 bases). The CDR3 runs to 13 residues. Germline values: CDR1 SGHTA, CDR2 FQGTGA. V gave up 2 bases and J gave up 3 bases, with 7 bases separating them.

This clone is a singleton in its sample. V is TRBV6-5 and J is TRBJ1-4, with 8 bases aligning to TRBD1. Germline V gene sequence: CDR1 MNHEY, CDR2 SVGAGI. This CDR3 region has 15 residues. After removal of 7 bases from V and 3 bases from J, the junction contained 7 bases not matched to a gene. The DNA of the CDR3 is TGTGCCAGCACCATTATGGGACAGGCTAATGAAAAACTGTTTTTT. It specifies CASTIMGQANEKLFF.

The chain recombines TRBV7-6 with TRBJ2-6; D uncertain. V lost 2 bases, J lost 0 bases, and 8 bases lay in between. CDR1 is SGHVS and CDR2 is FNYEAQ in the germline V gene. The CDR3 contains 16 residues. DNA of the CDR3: TGTGCCAGCAGCTTACACGGCGGCTCTGGGGCCAACGTCCTGACTTTC. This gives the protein CASSLHGGSGANVLTF.

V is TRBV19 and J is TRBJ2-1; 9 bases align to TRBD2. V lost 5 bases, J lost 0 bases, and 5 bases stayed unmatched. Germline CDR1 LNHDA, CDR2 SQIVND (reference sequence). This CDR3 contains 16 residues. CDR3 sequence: CASSRAGGNSYNEQFF. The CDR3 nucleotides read TGTGCCAGTAGTCGAGCGGGAGGAAACTCCTACAATGAGCAGTTCTTC.

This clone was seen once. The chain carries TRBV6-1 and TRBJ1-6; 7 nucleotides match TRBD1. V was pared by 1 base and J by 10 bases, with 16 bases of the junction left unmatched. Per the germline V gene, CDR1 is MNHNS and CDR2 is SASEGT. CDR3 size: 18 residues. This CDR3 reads CASSEGWLWQGERSPLHF. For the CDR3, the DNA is TGTGCCAGCAGTGAAGGGTGGCTATGGCAGGGGGAAAGATCACCCCTCCACTTT.

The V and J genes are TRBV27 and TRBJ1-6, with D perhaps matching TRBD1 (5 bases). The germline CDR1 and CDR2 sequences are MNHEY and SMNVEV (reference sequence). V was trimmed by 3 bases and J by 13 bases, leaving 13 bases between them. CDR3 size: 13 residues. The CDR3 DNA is TGTGCCAGCAGTTTTGTTGGGGCCCGGCCCCTCCACTTT. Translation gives CASSFVGARPLHF.

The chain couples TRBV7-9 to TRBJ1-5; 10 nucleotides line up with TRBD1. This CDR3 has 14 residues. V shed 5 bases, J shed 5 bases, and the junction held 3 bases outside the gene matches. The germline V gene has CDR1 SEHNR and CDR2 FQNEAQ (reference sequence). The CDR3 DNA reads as TGTGCCAGCAGCCCCGGGACAGGGGATCAGCCCCAGCATTTT. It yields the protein CASSPGTGDQPQHF.

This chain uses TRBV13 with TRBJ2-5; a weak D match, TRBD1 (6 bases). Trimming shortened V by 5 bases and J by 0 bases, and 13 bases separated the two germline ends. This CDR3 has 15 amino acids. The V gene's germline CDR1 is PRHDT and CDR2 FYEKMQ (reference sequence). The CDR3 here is CASSLVQGYQETQYF. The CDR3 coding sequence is TGTGCCAGCAGCCTCGTCCAGGGGTACCAAGAGACCCAGTACTTC. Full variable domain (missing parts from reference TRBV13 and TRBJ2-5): AAGVIQSPRHLIKEKRETATLKCYPIPRHDTVYWYQQGPGQDPQFLISFYEKMQSDKGSIPDRFSAQQFSDYHSELNMSSLELGDSALYFCASSLVQGYQETQYFGPGTRLLVL.

The CDR3 here is CAWSVIRADQPQHF. The CDR3 nucleotides are TGTGCCTGGAGTGTAATCAGGGCCGATCAGCCCCAGCATTTT. The gene calls are TRBV30 and TRBJ1-5, with a possible D match to TRBD1 (5 bases). This CDR3 spans 14 amino acids. The germline gives CDR1 GTSNPN, CDR2 SVGIG (reference sequence). Trimming cost V 0 bases and J 5 bases, with 11 bases left between them. The full variable domain, rest sourced from reference TRBV30 and TRBJ1-5, is SQTIHQWPATLVQPVGSPLSLECTVEGTSNPNLYWYRQAAGRGLQLLFYSVGIGQISSEVPQNLSASRPQDRQFILSSKKLLLSDSGFYLCAWSVIRADQPQHFGDGTRLSIL.

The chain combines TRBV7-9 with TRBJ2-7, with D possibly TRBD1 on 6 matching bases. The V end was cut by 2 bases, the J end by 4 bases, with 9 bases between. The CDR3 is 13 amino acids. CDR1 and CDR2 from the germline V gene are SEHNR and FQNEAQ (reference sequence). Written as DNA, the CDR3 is TGTGCCAGCAGCTTATCAGGGGCGTACGAGCAGTACTTC. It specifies CASSLSGAYEQYF.

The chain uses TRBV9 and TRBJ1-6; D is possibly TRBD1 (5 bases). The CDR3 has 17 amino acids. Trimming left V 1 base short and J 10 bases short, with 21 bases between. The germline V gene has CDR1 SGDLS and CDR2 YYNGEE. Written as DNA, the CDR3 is TGTGCCAGCAGCGTACAACCGGGGGGAGGGTTGGAATCACCCCTCCACTTT. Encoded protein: CASSVQPGGGLESPLHF.

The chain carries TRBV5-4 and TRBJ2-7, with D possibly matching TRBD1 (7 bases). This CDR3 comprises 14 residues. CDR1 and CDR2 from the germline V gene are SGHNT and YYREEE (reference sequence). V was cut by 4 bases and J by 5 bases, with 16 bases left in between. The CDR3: CASSRQGLSHEQYF. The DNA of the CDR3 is TGTGCCAGCAGCCGACAGGGACTCTCTCACGAGCAGTACTTC.

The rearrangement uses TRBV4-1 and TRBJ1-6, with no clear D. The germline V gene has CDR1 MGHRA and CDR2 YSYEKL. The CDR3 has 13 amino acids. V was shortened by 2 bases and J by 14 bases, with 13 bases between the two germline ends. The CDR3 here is CASSQLGMGTLHF. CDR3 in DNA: TGCGCCAGCAGCCAACTCGGGATGGGAACCCTCCACTTT.

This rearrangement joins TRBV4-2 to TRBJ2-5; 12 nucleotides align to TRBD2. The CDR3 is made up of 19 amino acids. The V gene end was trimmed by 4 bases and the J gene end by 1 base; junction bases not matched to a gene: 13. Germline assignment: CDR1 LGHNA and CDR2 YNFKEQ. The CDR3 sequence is CASSPKTSGSKMGQETQYF. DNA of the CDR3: TGTGCCAGCAGCCCGAAGACTAGCGGGAGTAAGATGGGCCAAGAGACCCAGTACTTC.

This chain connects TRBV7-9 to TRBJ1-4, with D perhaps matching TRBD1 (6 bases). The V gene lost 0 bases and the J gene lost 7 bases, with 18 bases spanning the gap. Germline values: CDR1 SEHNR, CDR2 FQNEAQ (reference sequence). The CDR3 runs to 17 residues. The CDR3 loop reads CASSLARGGRRGEKLFF. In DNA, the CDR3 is TGTGCCAGCAGCTTAGCGAGAGGGGGACGGCGCGGTGAAAAACTGTTTTTT.